A single sample is the source of the 28 T cell receptor beta chains below, sequenced in a study of T cells in Graves' hyperthyroidism and ophthalmopathy. RNA transcripts provided the source from which TCR beta CDR3 regions were amplified. First-round RT-PCR of the TCR CDR3 relied on the HTBI primer set. TCRdb re-called the multiplex PCR reads with MiXCR, one entry per CDR3 protein. The sample lists roughly 280,000 distinct CDR3 sequences, approximately 17% occurring once. The sequencing sample was made of blood. These TCRs come from a woman aged 60-75 years with Graves' ophthalmopathy.

The chain combines TRBV9 with TRBJ2-1; D unclear. Trimming left V 0 bases short and J 0 bases short, with 10 bases between. This CDR3 has 16 amino acids. Per the germline V gene, CDR1 is SGDLS and CDR2 is YYNGEE. The CDR3 coding sequence is TGTGCCAGCAGCGTAGGGGGAAGAAGCTCCTACAATGAGCAGTTCTTC. This gives the protein CASSVGGRSSYNEQFF.

This clonotype appeared many times. V usage is TRBV11-2 and J usage is TRBJ2-3; 10 nucleotides align to TRBD2. The CDR3 has 16 amino acids. In germline, CDR1 is SGHAT, CDR2 FQNNGV. V dropped 4 bases and J dropped 5; count of bases not matched to a gene: 9. In nucleotides, the CDR3 is TGTGCCAGCAGCTATACTTCCGGGACTAGCGTAGATACGCAGTATTTT. This gives the protein CASSYTSGTSVDTQYF.

This clonotype was observed at least ten times. V and J are TRBV20-1 and TRBJ2-2; TRBD2 aligns across 8 bases. This CDR3 comprises 16 residues. J was trimmed by 3 bases and V by 1 base; bases with no gene match: 7. Germline V lookup: CDR1 DFQATT, CDR2 SNEGSKA (reference sequence). The CDR3 DNA reads as TGCAGTGCTAGAGTAACCGGGACTAGTGACACCGGGGAGCTGTTTTTT. This codes for CSARVTGTSDTGELFF.

V usage is TRBV6-9 and J usage is TRBJ2-3, with TRBD2 matching over 14 bases. Germline CDR1 and CDR2: MNHGY and SVAAGI. There are 18 residues in the CDR3. Trimming took 3 bases from V and 4 from J; bases not matched to a gene: 9. CDR3 DNA sequence: TGTGCCAGCAGTTACTCGAAGACTAGCGGGAGGGGCTCAGATACGCAGTATTTT. This codes for CASSYSKTSGRGSDTQYF.

This clonotype was seen at least ten times. The chain carries TRBV6-2 or TRBV6-3 and TRBJ2-1; TRBD2 might be the D (6 bases). Per germline, CDR1 MNHEY and CDR2 SVGEGT. The CDR3 totals 17 residues. V lost 5 bases to trimming and J lost 3 bases, with 20 bases between them. CDR3 in amino acids: CASSPSFGLPHYNEQFF. CDR3 nucleotides: TGTGCCAGCAGTCCCTCGTTTGGACTACCGCACTACAATGAGCAGTTCTTC.

This clonotype was seen at least ten times. This rearrangement joins TRBV6-1 to TRBJ1-1; tentative D call: TRBD1 (5 bases). The CDR3 is 13 amino acids. Deletions cut 5 bases from V and 2 bases from J, with 9 bases between. The germline V gene encodes CDR1 MNHNS and CDR2 SASEGT. CDR3 loop: CASSSDRNTEAFF. DNA for the CDR3: TGTGCCAGCAGTAGTGACAGAAACACTGAAGCTTTCTTT.

Many counts were recorded for this clonotype. V gene TRBV7-2 combines with J gene TRBJ1-3, with 7 bases aligning to TRBD1. Per the germline V gene, CDR1 is SGHTA and CDR2 is FQGNSA. The ends lost 4 bases at V and 0 bases at J; junction bases unmatched: 6. The CDR3 runs to 16 residues. CDR3: CASSSDRTYSGNTIYF. The CDR3 DNA follows: TGTGCCAGCAGCTCGGACAGGACATACTCTGGAAACACCATATATTTT. Using reference TRBV7-2 and TRBJ1-3 for the parts outside the CDR3, the full variable domain is GAGVSQSPSNKVTEKGKDVELRCDPISGHTALYWYRQSLGQGLEFLIYFQGNSAPDKSGLPSDRFSAERTGGSVSTLTIQRTQQEDSAVYLCASSSDRTYSGNTIYFGEGSWLTVV.

This clonotype occurred many times. The gene calls are TRBV3-1 and TRBJ2-7; TRBD2 matches 10 bases. V shed 4 bases and J 6 bases; nucleotides not matched to a gene: 15. Germline V gene data show CDR1 as LGHDT and CDR2 as YNNKEL (reference sequence). The CDR3 is 17 amino acids. The CDR3 DNA is TGTGCCAGCAGCCGCGGACTTGCCGGGACTAGCGTTTCCGAGCAGTACTTC. It specifies CASSRGLAGTSVSEQYF.

The chain links TRBV9 to TRBJ2-3; D gene uncertain. From germline, CDR1 is SGDLS and CDR2 YYNGEE. V was shortened by 1 base and J by 2 bases, with 8 bases between the two germline ends. The CDR3 is 14 residues long. DNA of the CDR3: TGTGCCAGCAGCGTACTAGGATCCACAGATACGCAGTATTTT. This encodes CASSVLGSTDTQYF.

Regarding this clonotype: A read error may explain this, as a much larger clone is one base away. The chain is built from TRBV28 and TRBJ2-6; 7 nucleotides agree with TRBD1. This CDR3 is built from 18 residues. Per germline, CDR1 MDHEN and CDR2 SYDVKM. CDR3 nucleotides: TGTGCCAGCAGAGATCTGGGGACAGCCCGATTTGGGGCCAACGCCCTGACTTTC. Protein: CASRDLGTARFGANALTF. Drawing the rest from reference TRBV28 and TRBJ2-6, the complete variable domain is DVKVTQSSRYLVKRTGEKVFLECVQDMDHENMFWYRQDPGLGLRLIYFSYDVKMKEKGDIPEGYSVSREKKERFSLILESASTNQTSMYLCASRDLGTARFGANALTFGAGSRLTVL.

V gene TRBV15 combines with J gene TRBJ1-1; TRBD1 might be the D (5 bases). The length of the CDR3 is 13 residues. V lost 5 bases and J 5 bases, leaving 12 bases between the germline ends. Looked up from germline, CDR1 is LNHNV and CDR2 is YYDKDF (reference sequence). CDR3 sequence (DNA): TGTGCCACCAGCGGCGGGACGGAGACTGAAGCTTTCTTT. Its protein is CATSGGTETEAFF.

In this sample, this clonotype turned up many times. The chain couples TRBV7-2 to TRBJ2-7, with D unresolved. The CDR3 has 15 residues. In germline, CDR1 is SGHTA, CDR2 FQGNSA. V was trimmed by 5 bases and J by 4 bases, leaving 18 bases between them. The CDR3 nucleotides read TGTGCCAGCAGCCTCCGGGCCCCGGACGGGTACGAGCAGTACTTC. Residues: CASSLRAPDGYEQYF.

This clonotype was seen a few times. The chain is built from TRBV28 and TRBJ2-3; 12 bases are shared with TRBD2. This CDR3 has 18 residues. The ends lost 5 bases at V and 0 bases at J; junction bases unmatched: 9. From germline, CDR1 is MDHEN and CDR2 SYDVKM. CDR3 nucleotide sequence: TGTGCCAGCAGTCTTACGGCCGGGACTAGCGGGAGCACAGATACGCAGTATTTT. Amino acids: CASSLTAGTSGSTDTQYF.

This clonotype was counted once. The chain joins TRBV2 to TRBJ1-6, with 11 bases matching TRBD1. Germline V gene data show CDR1 as SNHLY and CDR2 as FYNNEI. The CDR3 is 14 amino acids. V dropped 11 bases and J dropped 2; count of bases not matched to a gene: 2. This CDR3 is CAGQGATYNSPLHF. The CDR3 region has the DNA TGTGCCGGACAGGGGGCCACCTATAATTCACCCCTCCACTTT.

The V gene is TRBV9, the J gene TRBJ2-6; D perhaps matches TRBD1 (6 bases). The CDR3 length is 15 residues. V lost 4 bases, J lost 3 bases, and 11 bases lay in between. Germline V gene data show CDR1 as SGDLS and CDR2 as YYNGEE. The CDR3 region has the DNA TGTGCCAGCAGCCCCCGACAGGTTGGGGCCAACGTCCTGACTTTC. As protein: CASSPRQVGANVLTF.

V gene TRBV28 combines with J gene TRBJ1-4, with D possibly being TRBD1 (6 bases). This CDR3 has 14 amino acids. The V end was cut by 5 bases, the J end by 3 bases, with 10 bases between. Germline V gene data show CDR1 as MDHEN and CDR2 as SYDVKM. The CDR3 protein is CASSQDRPNEKLFF. The DNA of the CDR3 is TGTGCCAGCAGTCAAGACAGGCCTAATGAAAAACTGTTTTTT.

Only a few counts were recorded for this clonotype. This chain connects TRBV27 to TRBJ2-5, with 13 bases identical to TRBD2. Per germline, CDR1 MNHEY and CDR2 SMNVEV (reference sequence). Unmatched junction bases numbered 9, after V lost 8 bases and J lost 3 bases. The CDR3 spans 16 residues. CDR3 sequence reads: CASSSSGLAGEETQYF. The CDR3, as DNA: TGTGCCAGCTCATCCTCCGGACTAGCGGGAGAAGAGACCCAGTACTTC.

This clonotype was observed a handful of times. The V gene is TRBV27, the J gene TRBJ2-1, with 11 bases lining up with TRBD2. The CDR3 is 14 amino acids. The germline V gene has CDR1 MNHEY and CDR2 SMNVEV (reference sequence). Losses at the gene ends were 7 bases for V and 3 bases for J; bases not matched to a gene: 2. This CDR3 is CASTLAGDYNEQFF. The CDR3 coding sequence is TGTGCCAGCACACTAGCGGGAGACTACAATGAGCAGTTCTTC.

This clonotype was seen a handful of times. The chain uses TRBV11-2 and TRBJ1-1, with unresolved D. CDR3 length equals 12 residues. The ends were cut back, 5 bases at V and 6 bases at J, with 10 bases in the middle. The germline gives CDR1 SGHAT, CDR2 FQNNGV. The CDR3 loop reads CASSPFDPEAFF. CDR3 DNA: TGTGCCAGCAGCCCATTCGATCCTGAAGCTTTCTTT.

The table lists this clonotype with a few counts. The chain carries TRBV27 and TRBJ1-2; D is undetermined. The CDR3 length is 13 residues. Deletions cut 5 bases from V and 8 bases from J, with 15 bases between. Germline loops: CDR1 MNHEY, CDR2 SMNVEV (reference sequence). In DNA, the CDR3 is TGTGCCAGCAGTGTCCGCGGGTTTAGAGGCTACACCTTC. This codes for CASSVRGFRGYTF.

This clonotype appeared many times. V gene TRBV7-2 combines with J gene TRBJ1-6; no firm D call. This CDR3 spans 17 amino acids. Germline CDR1 is SGHTA and CDR2 is FQGNSA. The V end was cut by 2 bases, the J end by 10 bases, with 21 bases between. The CDR3 region is CASSLNLARTTRSPLHF. The CDR3 DNA sequence: TGTGCCAGCAGCTTAAATCTGGCCAGGACCACAAGATCACCCCTCCACTTT.

J is TRBJ1-1 and V is TRBV6-1; D might be TRBD1 (6 bases). From germline, CDR1 is MNHNS and CDR2 SASEGT. The ends were cut back, 5 bases at V and 10 bases at J, with 23 bases in the middle. The CDR3 totals 15 residues. The CDR3 here is CASSSYQPGQEGAFF. In DNA form, the CDR3 reads TGTGCCAGCAGTTCGTATCAACCGGGACAAGAGGGAGCTTTCTTT.

This clonotype was counted a few times. V and J are TRBV18 and TRBJ1-3; D not resolved. V was pared by 3 bases and J by 0 bases, with 15 bases between. There are 17 residues in the CDR3. Germline V gives CDR1 KGHSH, CDR2 LQKENI. CDR3 protein: CASSPVGLASSGNTIYF. CDR3 nucleotide sequence: TGTGCCAGCTCACCTGTCGGGTTGGCGAGCTCTGGAAACACCATATATTTT.

This clonotype was recorded many times. The chain recombines TRBV7-8 with TRBJ1-1; D uncertain. The CDR3 spans 13 residues. Germline assignment: CDR1 SGHVS and CDR2 FQNEAQ. Trimming took off 8 bases at V and 1 base at J, with 11 bases between the two ends. CDR3 bases: TGTGCCAGCGGTCTGGGTGGGAACACTGAAGCTTTCTTT. Residues: CASGLGGNTEAFF.

Of note for this clonotype: Lacking the conserved final phenylalanine or tryptophan, this CDR3 likely reflects a read error. This sequence joins TRBV5-1 and TRBJ1-2; 10 bases match TRBD1. Germline V gives CDR1 SGHRS, CDR2 YFSETQ. V dropped 3 bases and J dropped 4; count of bases not matched to a gene: 18. This CDR3 is built from 19 residues. The CDR3: CASSSRGAPRTGGTYGYTS. The CDR3 coding sequence is TGCGCCAGCAGCTCGAGAGGGGCCCCTCGGACAGGGGGGACCTATGGCTACACCTCC.

The chain employs TRBV25-1 and TRBJ1-3; D not resolved. The CDR3 totals 15 residues. V was trimmed by 1 base and J by 4 bases, leaving 11 bases between them. The germline CDR1 and CDR2 sequences are MGHDK and SYGVNS. The CDR3 DNA is TGTGCCAGCAGTGAATGGAAACAGCCGGGAAACACCATATATTTT. Its protein is CASSEWKQPGNTIYF. The full variable domain, with the rest looked up from reference TRBV25-1 and TRBJ1-3, is EADIYQTPRYLVIGTGKKITLECSQTMGHDKMYWYQQDPGMELHLIHYSYGVNSTEKGDLSSESTVSRIRTEHFPLTLESARPSHTSQYLCASSEWKQPGNTIYFGEGSWLTVV.

This clonotype was counted ten times or more. V and J are TRBV7-8 and TRBJ2-3; D remains ambiguous. CDR1 and CDR2 (germline): SGHVS, FQNEAQ. Between the trimmed V and J ends, which lost 7 bases and 0 bases, there was a span of 11 bases. The CDR3 has 14 amino acids. This CDR3 reads CASTAEASTDTQYF. CDR3 sequence (DNA): TGTGCCAGCACGGCGGAAGCTAGCACAGATACGCAGTATTTT.

The chain is built from TRBV19 and TRBJ1-5; 7 bases are a match to TRBD1. In germline, CDR1 is LNHDA, CDR2 SQIVND (reference sequence). This CDR3 contains 15 residues. The V gene end was trimmed by 3 bases and the J gene end by 4 bases; junction bases not matched to a gene: 6. The chain's CDR3 is CASSMEGQHNQPQHF. CDR3 DNA: TGTGCCAGTAGTATGGAGGGACAGCATAATCAGCCCCAGCATTTT. The full variable domain, completed using reference TRBV19 and TRBJ1-5, is DGGITQSPKYLFRKEGQNVTLSCEQNLNHDAMYWYRQDPGQGLRLIYYSQIVNDFQKGDIAEGYSVSREKKESFPLTVTSAQKNPTAFYLCASSMEGQHNQPQHFGDGTRLSIL.